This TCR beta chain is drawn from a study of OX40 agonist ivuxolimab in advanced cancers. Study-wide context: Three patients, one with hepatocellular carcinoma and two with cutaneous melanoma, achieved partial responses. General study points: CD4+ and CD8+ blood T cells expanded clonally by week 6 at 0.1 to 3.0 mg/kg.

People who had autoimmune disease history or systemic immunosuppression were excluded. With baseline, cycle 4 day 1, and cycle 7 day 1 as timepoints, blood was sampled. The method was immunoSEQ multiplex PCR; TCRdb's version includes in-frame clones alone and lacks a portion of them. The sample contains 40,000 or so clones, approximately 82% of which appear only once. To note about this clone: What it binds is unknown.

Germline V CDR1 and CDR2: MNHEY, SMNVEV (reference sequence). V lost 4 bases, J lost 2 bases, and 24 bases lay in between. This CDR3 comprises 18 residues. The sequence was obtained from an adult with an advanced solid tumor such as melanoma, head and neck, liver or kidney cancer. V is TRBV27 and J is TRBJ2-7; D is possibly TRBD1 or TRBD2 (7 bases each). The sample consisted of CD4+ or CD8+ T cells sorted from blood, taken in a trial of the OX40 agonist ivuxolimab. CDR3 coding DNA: TGTGCCAGCAGTTCCTCAGGGGGTCGGGGACTATTTACCTACGAGCAGTACTTC. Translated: CASSSSGGRGLFTYEQYF.